This T cell receptor (beta chain) was obtained from a study of T-cell reconstitution after alpha-beta-depleted transplantation in children. Whole-study results and caveats: By one year post-transplant, T-cell counts and diversity largely arose from T cells that were newly produced. Some patients owed their high day-60 TCRbeta diversity to surviving recipient T cells and thymic progenitors. Reportedly, roughly two months post-transplant, alpha-beta T cells arose from several hundred expanded graft clones.

The CDR3 runs to 15 residues. Germline assignment: CDR1 LGHNA and CDR2 YNFKEQ. The trim removed 7 bases at V and 4 bases at J, leaving 6 bases unmatched. Molecular barcoding with unique molecular identifiers was used for the TCRbeta library. TCRdb itself ran the PCR reads through MiXCR, one entry per CDR3 protein. The data contain 700,000 to 950,000 distinct CDR3 sequences, about 16% of them singletons. This clonotype was observed a few times. The target antigen is unknown. The chain recombines TRBV4-2 with TRBJ2-4; 11 bases fit TRBD2. The receptor was isolated from a male patient under 18 who had a stem cell transplant for acute lymphoblastic leukemia, so the T cells may come from the graft donor. Source: PBMCs, mostly from graft donor cells, taken 360 days after TCRalphabeta/CD19-depleted stem cell transplant. The CDR3 sequence is CASTGTSGTKNIQYF. In nucleotides, the CDR3 is TGTGCCAGCACAGGGACTAGCGGCACAAAAAACATTCAGTACTTC.